This entry lists 8 T cell receptor beta chains sequenced from one sample in a study of Graves' ophthalmopathy and Graves' hyperthyroidism. As the template, RNA transcripts were used to amplify TCR beta CDR3 regions. HTBI primers were employed in first-round RT-PCR, then a second-round multiplex PCR followed. TCRdb passed the multiplex PCR reads through MiXCR, listing each CDR3 protein once. Of approximately 700,000 distinct CDR3 sequences in the sample, about two fifths were seen once. Sequencing was performed on peripheral blood. The receptors derive from an adult man with Graves' ophthalmopathy.

This clonotype was counted at least ten times. The gene calls are TRBV20-1 and TRBJ1-2; D is unclear. The germline gives CDR1 DFQATT, CDR2 SNEGSKA (reference sequence). With 1 base removed from V and 3 bases from J, the gap between germline ends came to 12 bases. The CDR3 sequence is 14 residues long. The CDR3 DNA reads TGCAGTGCTAGAGCCGGGGAGGATTACTATGGCTACACCTTC. Translation gives CSARAGEDYYGYTF.

This clonotype appeared many times. The chain joins TRBV7-9 to TRBJ2-7; possibly TRBD1 for D (6 bases). This CDR3 is 13 amino acids long. Germline CDR1 SEHNR, CDR2 FQNEAQ (reference sequence). Trimming left V 5 bases short and J 5 bases short, with 13 bases between. DNA for the CDR3: TGTGCCAGCAGCCTTCCAGGGGCGCACGAGCAGTACTTC. This gives the protein CASSLPGAHEQYF.

Comment on this clonotype: The junction departs from the called germline gene at one end, perhaps through a read error. The chain carries TRBV10-3 and TRBJ1-6; 9 bases fit TRBD1. The germline gives CDR1 ENHRY, CDR2 SYGVKD. The CDR3 has 17 residues. This CDR3 is CASSYLGTGSGNSPLHF. CDR3 sequence (DNA): TGTGCCAGCAGTTACCTAGGGACAGGGTCGGGTAATTCACCCCTCCACTTT.

This chain joins TRBV18 and TRBJ2-5; D is unresolved. Germline loops: CDR1 KGHSH, CDR2 LQKENI. V was shortened by 5 bases and J by 5 bases, with 12 bases between the two germline ends. This CDR3 comprises 13 residues. The CDR3 protein is CASSSLQPETQYF. Here the CDR3 DNA reads TGTGCCAGCTCAAGCCTCCAACCCGAGACCCAGTACTTC.

The rearrangement links TRBV27 to TRBJ1-1; possibly TRBD1 for D (6 bases). Per germline, CDR1 MNHEY and CDR2 SMNVEV (reference sequence). Trimming cost V 4 bases and J 3 bases, with 15 bases left between them. The CDR3 is made up of 15 amino acids. The CDR3 region has the DNA TGTGCCAGCAGTTCCCTCCCGGGACACCACACTGAAGCTTTCTTT. The encoded protein is CASSSLPGHHTEAFF.

The chain links TRBV10-3 to TRBJ1-1; 7 bases agree with TRBD1. The germline V gene encodes CDR1 ENHRY and CDR2 SYGVKD. The length of the CDR3 is 15 residues. V lost 2 bases and J lost 1; bases outside the gene matches: 4. CDR3 DNA: TGTGCCATCAGTGAGGCCGGGACAGCGAACACTGAAGCTTTCTTT. Translated, it gives CAISEAGTANTEAFF.

The sample holds many counts of this clonotype. The genes are TRBV7-9 and TRBJ1-4; D gene unclear. V lost 5 bases to trimming and J lost 8 bases, with 21 bases between them. Germline V gene data show CDR1 as SEHNR and CDR2 as FQNEAQ (reference sequence). This CDR3 is built from 16 residues. CDR3 nucleotides: TGTGCCAGCAGCCCTAGGGAGACCGGGATTGGGGAAAAACTGTTTTTT. Translating gives CASSPRETGIGEKLFF. The full variable domain, with the rest looked up from reference TRBV7-9 and TRBJ1-4, is DTGVSQNPRHKITKRGQNVTFRCDPISEHNRLYWYRQTLGQGPEFLTYFQNEAQLEKSRLLSDRFSAERPKGSFSTLEIQRTEQGDSAMYLCASSPRETGIGEKLFFGSGTQLSVL.

This clonotype was seen just once. V usage is TRBV7-2 and J usage is TRBJ2-5; no reliable D call. V lost 5 bases, J lost 4 bases, and 11 bases lay in between. The CDR3 covers 13 residues. CDR1 SGHTA and CDR2 FQGNSA come from the germline V gene. The CDR3 sequence is CASSPNVVETQYF. For the CDR3, the DNA is TGTGCCAGCAGCCCAAACGTGGTAGAGACCCAGTACTTC.